The T cell receptor (beta chain) described here comes from a study of cytomegalovirus exposure and HLA in healthy donors. As concerns this clone: Its antigen is not identified.

CDR3 size: 16 residues. CDR1 and CDR2 from the germline V gene are SGHRS and YFSETQ. Trimming took 4 bases from V and 5 from J; bases not matched to a gene: 5. 60 Vbeta and 13 Jbeta primers were used in PCR. The method was immunoSEQ multiplex PCR; TCRdb's version includes in-frame clones alone and lacks a portion of them. There are around 130,000 clones in the sample; 70% to 80% occur only once, and around 3.2% lies in the top ten. Study results and caveats: Earlier analysis looked at TCR beta V segments, and most were productive about 90% or about 30% of the time.

The sequenced sample was PBMCs. The rearrangement links TRBV5-1 to TRBJ2-1; TRBD2 agrees at 14 bases. This TCR derives from a man aged 25 to 45 in good health and CMV-seronegative. The CDR3 protein is CASSRPGLAGDNEQFF. DNA of the CDR3: TGCGCCAGCAGCCGACCGGGACTAGCGGGAGACAATGAGCAGTTCTTC.